The clone carrying this TCR beta chain was recorded a few times. TCRB CDR3 was amplified from 2 ug genomic DNA or less. Data came from immunoSEQ multiplex PCR; TCRdb stores just in-frame clones and leaves some out. The sample includes 90,000 to 95,000 clones, 70% to 90% of them seen just once. Germline assignment: CDR1 SGDLS and CDR2 YYNGEE. V gave up 6 bases and J gave up 3 bases, with 10 bases separating them. The length of the CDR3 is 13 residues. The sample belongs to a study of glioma-infiltrating T cells after dendritic cell vaccination. Study details: Glioblastoma patients came from Phase I and II dendritic cell vaccination trials.

As for time point: after dendritic cell vaccination, including at tumor progression/relapse. The receptor was derived from a human donor with glioblastoma. This specimen was blood, taken after dendritic cell vaccination. The chain carries TRBV9 and TRBJ1-3; D is undetermined. CDR3 DNA sequence: TGTGCCAGCATGAAAGCTTATGGAAACACCATATATTTT. This translates into CASMKAYGNTIYF.